This T cell receptor beta chain stems from a study of blood T cell repertoires in COVID-19. Background on the study: COVID-19 samples, acute and convalescent, were from the United States, Italy and Spain. Nucleic acid was either cDNA or gDNA, and it came from T cells, B-cell-depleted T cells, or PBMCs.

Sequenced by immunoSEQ multiplex PCR; TCRdb stores in-frame clones only, minus some. The data hold hundreds of thousands of clones, with approximately 84% observed a single time. From germline, CDR1 is SNHLY and CDR2 FYNNEI. The CDR3 extends over 20 amino acids. V lost 6 bases and J 1 base, leaving 27 bases between the germline ends. Input material: peripheral blood. The chain uses TRBV2 and TRBJ2-2; D uncertain. The sequence was obtained from a woman aged 80 or older with acute or convalescent COVID-19. The CDR3 coding sequence is TGTGCCAGCAGCCCCCGTCTCGTGGGCCCAGGTAGTAAGAACACCGGGGAGCTGTTTTTT. This codes for CASSPRLVGPGSKNTGELFF. Complete variable domain (other parts from reference TRBV2 and TRBJ2-2): EPEVTQTPSHQVTQMGQEVILRCVPISNHLYFYWYRQILGQKVEFLVSFYNNEISEKSEIFDDQFSVERPDGSNFTLKIRSTKLEDSAMYFCASSPRLVGPGSKNTGELFFGEGSRLTVL.